One sample yielded the 17 T cell receptor beta chains listed below, sequenced in a study of cytomegalovirus exposure and HLA in healthy donors. PCR used 60 Vbeta primers and 13 Jbeta primers. Assay: immunoSEQ multiplex PCR; the TCRdb copy retains only in-frame clones and omits some. This sample's table reports some 46,000 clones. Sample: PBMCs. These receptors were collected from a young woman in good health and CMV-seronegative.

V gene TRBV29-1 combines with J gene TRBJ2-5; D possibly corresponds to TRBD2 (5 bases). CDR1 and CDR2 from the germline V gene are SQVTM and ANQGSEA. V lost 5 bases and J lost 5, with 12 bases in between. The CDR3 runs to 12 residues. The CDR3 DNA sequence: TGCAGCGTTCAACAGTCGGGGGAGACCCAGTACTTC. Its protein product is CSVQQSGETQYF.

The chain recombines TRBV19 with TRBJ1-4; 10 bases match TRBD1. Germline lookup yields CDR1 LNHDA and CDR2 SQIVND (reference sequence). The CDR3 has 17 residues. The junction had 11 bases not matched to a gene; V was cut back by 4 bases and J by 6 bases. The CDR3 loop is CASSTTGGGSMDEKLFF. CDR3 in DNA: TGTGCCAGTAGTACGACAGGGGGCGGTAGCATGGATGAAAAACTGTTTTTT.

This chain links TRBV30 with TRBJ1-6; D unclear. V was shortened by 1 base and J by 0 bases, with 13 bases between the two germline ends. CDR1 GTSNPN and CDR2 SVGIG come from the germline V gene (reference sequence). The CDR3 is made up of 17 amino acids. The CDR3 loop reads CAWSAIGWSSYNSPLHF. CDR3 nucleotide sequence: TGTGCCTGGAGTGCAATTGGGTGGAGCTCCTATAATTCACCCCTCCACTTT.

This sequence joins TRBV30 and TRBJ1-1; D may be TRBD1 (5 bases). With 2 bases removed from V and 1 base from J, the gap between germline ends came to 8 bases. Germline assignment: CDR1 GTSNPN and CDR2 SVGIG (reference sequence). This CDR3 contains 13 residues. CDR3 loop: CAWSQQENTEAFF. The CDR3 nucleotides read TGTGCCTGGAGTCAACAGGAGAACACTGAAGCTTTCTTT.

The chain couples TRBV30 to TRBJ2-7; D is undetermined. Trimming removed 0 bases at V and 2 bases at J, with 8 bases between. The CDR3 has 13 residues. Germline CDR1 reads GTSNPN; CDR2 reads SVGIG (reference sequence). The CDR3 DNA sequence: TGTGCCTGGAGTGTTGGCCGGGCCTACGAGCAGTACTTC. Translating it yields CAWSVGRAYEQYF. Full variable domain (missing parts from reference TRBV30 and TRBJ2-7): SQTIHQWPATLVQPVGSPLSLECTVEGTSNPNLYWYRQAAGRGLQLLFYSVGIGQISSEVPQNLSASRPQDRQFILSSKKLLLSDSGFYLCAWSVGRAYEQYFGPGTRLTVT.

This chain links TRBV7-2 with TRBJ1-5, with D uncertain. CDR1 SGHTA and CDR2 FQGNSA come from the germline V gene. The CDR3 loop spans 15 amino acids. Trimming took 1 base from V and 2 from J, leaving 9 bases between them. The CDR3 DNA follows: TGTGCCAGCAGCTTAGACCCATCGGGCAATCAGCCCCAGCATTTT. Amino acid sequence: CASSLDPSGNQPQHF.

The V call is TRBV7-9, the J call TRBJ1-2; 8 bases are shared with TRBD1. With 1 base clipped from V and 2 bases from J, the junction kept 3 bases outside the gene matches. The CDR3 runs to 15 residues. Germline V gene sequence: CDR1 SEHNR, CDR2 FQNEAQ (reference sequence). CDR3 DNA: TGTGCCAGCAGCTTAGGAGACAGGGGCAACTATGGCTACACCTTC. Encoded protein: CASSLGDRGNYGYTF.

The chain links TRBV7-8 to TRBJ2-3; 11 bases match TRBD2. V lost 5 bases and J lost 5; bases outside the gene matches: 12. The CDR3 spans 17 residues. CDR1 and CDR2 (germline): SGHVS, FQNEAQ. CDR3 sequence: CASSKGTGLAVVDTQYF. For the CDR3, the DNA is TGTGCCAGCAGCAAAGGGACGGGACTAGCGGTAGTAGATACGCAGTATTTT.

The J gene is TRBJ2-7, the V gene TRBV13; 14 nucleotides agree with TRBD2. The ends lost 3 bases at V and 3 bases at J; junction bases unmatched: 1. The germline V gene has CDR1 PRHDT and CDR2 FYEKMQ (reference sequence). This CDR3 has 15 residues. CDR3 loop: CASSLGTSGSYEQYF. The CDR3 nucleotides read TGTGCCAGCAGCTTGGGGACTAGCGGGAGCTACGAGCAGTACTTC. The whole variable domain, filled in from reference TRBV13 and TRBJ2-7, reads AAGVIQSPRHLIKEKRETATLKCYPIPRHDTVYWYQQGPGQDPQFLISFYEKMQSDKGSIPDRFSAQQFSDYHSELNMSSLELGDSALYFCASSLGTSGSYEQYFGPGTRLTVT.

V and J are TRBV19 and TRBJ2-1, with TRBD2 matching 8 bases. CDR1 LNHDA and CDR2 SQIVND come from the germline V gene (reference sequence). V dropped 3 bases and J dropped 2; count of bases not matched to a gene: 3. CDR3 length: 15 amino acids. In DNA form, the CDR3 reads TGTGCCAGTAGTATCACTAGCGGAGCCTACAATGAGCAGTTCTTC. It codes for CASSITSGAYNEQFF.

The gene calls are TRBV30 and TRBJ1-5; the match to TRBD1 covers 9 bases. V lost 3 bases to trimming and J lost 1 base; unmatched junction nucleotides: 1. Looked up from germline, CDR1 is GTSNPN and CDR2 is SVGIG (reference sequence). This CDR3 is 14 amino acids long. The CDR3 loop reads CAWRGTGSNQPQHF. The DNA of the CDR3 is TGTGCCTGGAGGGGGACAGGGAGCAATCAGCCCCAGCATTTT.

V usage is TRBV6-6 and J usage is TRBJ2-7, with 7 nucleotides matching TRBD2. Germline values: CDR1 MNHNY, CDR2 SVGAGI (reference sequence). The CDR3 has 15 amino acids. V trimming: 6 bases; J trimming: 2 bases; junction bases outside the gene matches: 10. The CDR3 protein is CASRGIAGQAYEQYF. CDR3 bases: TGTGCCAGCAGAGGTATAGCGGGCCAGGCCTACGAGCAGTACTTC.

J is TRBJ2-7 and V is TRBV5-4; 14 positions agree with TRBD2. V was clipped by 3 bases and J by 5 bases; unmatched bases: 4. CDR1 is SGHNT and CDR2 is YYREEE in the germline V gene (reference sequence). This CDR3 region has 15 residues. The CDR3 sequence: CASSSGLAGGNEQYF. The DNA of the CDR3 is TGTGCCAGCAGCTCCGGACTAGCGGGAGGAAACGAGCAGTACTTC.

The V call is TRBV7-2, the J call TRBJ2-5, with a tentative D call TRBD1 (6 bases). The closer fit of TRBJ2-7 to the DNA end suggests the J call may be wrong. The germline gives CDR1 SGHTA, CDR2 FQGNSA. The CDR3 covers 13 residues. The CDR3 loop is CASSFRGFHEQYF. The CDR3 bases are TGTGCCAGCAGCTTCAGGGGCTTCCACGAGCAGTACTTC.

The rearrangement joins TRBV27 to TRBJ1-2; D gene ambiguous. Germline V CDR1 and CDR2: MNHEY, SMNVEV (reference sequence). V was pared by 3 bases and J by 3 bases, with 8 bases between. The CDR3 covers 13 residues. The CDR3 spells CASSFSGDYGYTF. In nucleotides, the CDR3 is TGTGCCAGCAGTTTTTCCGGGGACTATGGCTACACCTTC.

The V gene is TRBV19, the J gene TRBJ1-2; TRBD1 matches at 7 bases. From germline, CDR1 is LNHDA and CDR2 SQIVND (reference sequence). Trimming took 6 bases from V and 4 from J; bases not matched to a gene: 2. CDR3 length: 12 residues. As DNA, the CDR3 is TGTGCCAGTAGGGGACAGTTCTATGGCTACACCTTC. This codes for CASRGQFYGYTF.

The chain is built from TRBV7-9 and TRBJ2-1; D perhaps matches TRBD2 (6 bases). The CDR3 sequence is 15 residues long. The germline V and J ends were trimmed by 5 bases and 3 bases, with 14 bases remaining between them. Germline V lookup: CDR1 SEHNR, CDR2 FQNEAQ (reference sequence). The CDR3 DNA reads as TGTGCCAGCAGCCACGCGGTAGCGGTCTACAATGAGCAGTTCTTC. It specifies CASSHAVAVYNEQFF.